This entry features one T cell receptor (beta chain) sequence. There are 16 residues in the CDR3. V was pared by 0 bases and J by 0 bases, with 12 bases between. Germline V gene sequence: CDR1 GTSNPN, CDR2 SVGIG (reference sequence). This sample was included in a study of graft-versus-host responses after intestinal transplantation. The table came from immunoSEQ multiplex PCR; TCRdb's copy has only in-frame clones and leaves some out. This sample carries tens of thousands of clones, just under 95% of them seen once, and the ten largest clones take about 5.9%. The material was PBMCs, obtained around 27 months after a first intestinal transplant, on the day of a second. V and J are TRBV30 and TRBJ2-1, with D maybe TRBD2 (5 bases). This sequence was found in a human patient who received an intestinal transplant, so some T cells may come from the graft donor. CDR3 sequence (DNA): TGTGCCTGGAGTGTACATGAAGGGAGCTCCTACAATGAGCAGTTCTTC. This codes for CAWSVHEGSSYNEQFF.